Ten or more counts support the clone carrying this T cell receptor beta chain. This sample is part of a study of identical twins. The V gene's germline CDR1 is SGHTA and CDR2 FQGNSA. Trimming removed 1 base from V and 5 bases from J, with 15 bases in between. CDR3 length: 16 amino acids. One entry per CDR3 protein results from TCRdb running MiXCR on the 5' RACE reads. The sample carries around 670,000 distinct CDR3 sequences, 6.1% recorded once. Sequencing was done on a sample of naive T cells sorted from blood. V usage is TRBV7-2 and J usage is TRBJ2-1; the D gene is possibly TRBD1 (5 bases). The receptor comes from a young man in good health. CDR3 loop: CASSLEGMRRNNEQFF. CDR3 sequence (DNA): TGTGCCAGCAGCTTAGAGGGGATGAGGAGAAACAATGAGCAGTTCTTC.